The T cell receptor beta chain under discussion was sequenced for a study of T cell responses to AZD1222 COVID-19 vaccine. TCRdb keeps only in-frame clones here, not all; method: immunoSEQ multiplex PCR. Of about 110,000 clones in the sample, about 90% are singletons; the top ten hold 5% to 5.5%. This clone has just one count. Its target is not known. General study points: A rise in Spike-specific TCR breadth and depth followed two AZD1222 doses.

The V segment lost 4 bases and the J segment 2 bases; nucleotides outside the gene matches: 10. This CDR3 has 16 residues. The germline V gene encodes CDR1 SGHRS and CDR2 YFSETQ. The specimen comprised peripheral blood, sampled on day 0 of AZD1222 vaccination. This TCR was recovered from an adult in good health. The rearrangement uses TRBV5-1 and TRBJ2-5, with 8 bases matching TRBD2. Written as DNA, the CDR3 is TGCGCCAGCAGCCTTGGGGGCGTAGCGGGACAAGAGACCCAGTACTTC. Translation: CASSLGGVAGQETQYF.